The 2 T cell receptor beta chains listed next were all sequenced from one sample in a study of TIL therapy for anti-PD-1-resistant metastatic lung cancer. The time point here: pre-treatment sample, taken before nivolumab and TIL therapy. Sequencing used immunoSEQ v3. The method was immunoSEQ multiplex PCR; TCRdb's version includes in-frame clones alone and lacks a portion of them. The data hold just over 45,000 clones, with approximately 79% observed a single time. The sequences come from blood, collected at baseline. Receptors were obtained from a man between 70 and 80 years old with non-small cell lung cancer.

This sequence joins TRBV2 and TRBJ1-4; no definite D call. The V end lost 2 bases, the J end lost 5 bases, and 6 bases lay between the germline ends. CDR3 size: 13 residues. Germline CDR1 SNHLY, CDR2 FYNNEI. CDR3 in amino acids: CASSETGNEKLFF. In DNA, the CDR3 is TGTGCCAGCAGTGAAACCGGGAATGAAAAACTGTTTTTT.

This chain connects TRBV7-2 to TRBJ2-7; tentatively, D is TRBD2 (5 bases). The V end was cut by 1 base, the J end by 3 bases, with 13 bases between. CDR1 is SGHTA and CDR2 is FQGNSA in the germline V gene. CDR3 length: 15 amino acids. The CDR3 nucleotides read TGTGCCAGCAGCTTAGAGGCGGGTGCCGTCTACGAGCAGTACTTC. It yields the protein CASSLEAGAVYEQYF.